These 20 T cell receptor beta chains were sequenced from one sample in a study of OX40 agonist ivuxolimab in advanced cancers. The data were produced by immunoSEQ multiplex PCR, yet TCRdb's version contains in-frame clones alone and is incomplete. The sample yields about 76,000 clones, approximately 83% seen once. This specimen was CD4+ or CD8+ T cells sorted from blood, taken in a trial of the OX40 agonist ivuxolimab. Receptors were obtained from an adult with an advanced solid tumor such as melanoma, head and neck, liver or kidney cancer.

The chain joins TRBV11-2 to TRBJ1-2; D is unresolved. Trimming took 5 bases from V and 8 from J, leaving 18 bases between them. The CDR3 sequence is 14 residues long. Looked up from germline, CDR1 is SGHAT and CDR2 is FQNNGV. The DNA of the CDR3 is TGTGCCAGCAGCCCCATAAAAGATCGGGGAGGCTACACCTTC. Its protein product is CASSPIKDRGGYTF.

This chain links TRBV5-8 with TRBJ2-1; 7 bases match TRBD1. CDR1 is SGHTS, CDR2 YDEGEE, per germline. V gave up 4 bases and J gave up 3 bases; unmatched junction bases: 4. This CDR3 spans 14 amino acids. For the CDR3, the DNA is TGTGCCAGCAGCAGGGGGCCCCTCTACAATGAGCAGTTCTTC. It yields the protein CASSRGPLYNEQFF.

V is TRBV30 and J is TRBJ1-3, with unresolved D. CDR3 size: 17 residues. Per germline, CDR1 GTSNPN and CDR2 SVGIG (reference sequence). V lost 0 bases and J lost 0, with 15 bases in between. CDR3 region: CAWSVPGRLSSGNTIYF. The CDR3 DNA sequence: TGTGCCTGGAGTGTACCGGGCAGACTTAGCTCTGGAAACACCATATATTTT.

CDR3 protein: CASSTPGRTGDTIYF. The CDR3 DNA reads as TGTGCCAGCAGTACCCCCGGGAGAACGGGGGACACCATATATTTT. This sequence joins TRBV28 and TRBJ1-3; TRBD1 is a possible D gene (5 bases). Trimming stripped 5 bases from V and 8 bases from J, with 19 bases between. CDR1 is MDHEN, CDR2 SYDVKM, per germline. This CDR3 has 15 residues.

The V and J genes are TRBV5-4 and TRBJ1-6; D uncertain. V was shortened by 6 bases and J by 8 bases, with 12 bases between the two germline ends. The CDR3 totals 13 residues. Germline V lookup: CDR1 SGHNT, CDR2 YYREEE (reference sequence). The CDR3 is CASNREWDSPLHF. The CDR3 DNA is TGTGCCAGCAACCGGGAATGGGATTCACCCCTCCACTTT.

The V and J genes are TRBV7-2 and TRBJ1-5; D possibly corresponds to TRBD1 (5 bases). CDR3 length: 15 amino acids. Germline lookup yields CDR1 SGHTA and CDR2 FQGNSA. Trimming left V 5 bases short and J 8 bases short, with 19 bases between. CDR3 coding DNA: TGTGCCAGCAGCCATACTAGAGGGACGTGGGAGCCCCAGCATTTT. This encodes CASSHTRGTWEPQHF. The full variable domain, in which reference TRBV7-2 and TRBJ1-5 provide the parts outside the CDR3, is GAGVSQSPSNKVTEKGKDVELRCDPISGHTALYWYRQSLGQGLEFLIYFQGNSAPDKSGLPSDRFSAERTGGSVSTLTIQRTQQEDSAVYLCASSHTRGTWEPQHFGDGTRLSIL.

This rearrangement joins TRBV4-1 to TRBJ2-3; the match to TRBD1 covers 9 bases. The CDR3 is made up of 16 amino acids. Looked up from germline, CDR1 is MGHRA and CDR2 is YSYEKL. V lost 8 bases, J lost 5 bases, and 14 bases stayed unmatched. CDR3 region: CASEMDRGSYEDTQYF. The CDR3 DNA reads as TGCGCCAGCGAAATGGACAGGGGTAGTTATGAAGATACGCAGTATTTT.

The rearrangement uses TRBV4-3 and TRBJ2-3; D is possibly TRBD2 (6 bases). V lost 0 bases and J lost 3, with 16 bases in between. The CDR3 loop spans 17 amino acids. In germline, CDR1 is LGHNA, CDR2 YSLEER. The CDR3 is CASSQDESGSGTDTQYF. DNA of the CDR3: TGCGCCAGCAGCCAAGATGAGTCCGGGAGTGGGACAGATACGCAGTATTTT.

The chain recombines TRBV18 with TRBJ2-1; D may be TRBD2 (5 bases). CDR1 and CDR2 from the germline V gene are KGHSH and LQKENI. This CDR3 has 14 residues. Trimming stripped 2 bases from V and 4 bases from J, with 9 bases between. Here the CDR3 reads CASSPDYLYNEQFF. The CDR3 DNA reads TGTGCCAGCTCACCAGACTACCTTTACAATGAGCAGTTCTTC.

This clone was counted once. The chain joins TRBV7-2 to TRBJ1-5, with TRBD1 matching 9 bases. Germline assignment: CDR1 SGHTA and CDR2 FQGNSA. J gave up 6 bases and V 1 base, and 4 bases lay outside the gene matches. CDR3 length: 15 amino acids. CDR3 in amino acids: CASSLDRGQGQPQHF. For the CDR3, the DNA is TGTGCCAGCAGCTTAGACAGGGGGCAAGGTCAGCCCCAGCATTTT.

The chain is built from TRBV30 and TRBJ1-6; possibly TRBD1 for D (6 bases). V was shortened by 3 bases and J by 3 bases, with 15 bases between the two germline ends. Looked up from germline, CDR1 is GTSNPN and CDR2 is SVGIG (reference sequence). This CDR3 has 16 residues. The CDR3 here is CAWRPRGQIYNSPLHF. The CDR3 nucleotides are TGTGCCTGGAGGCCTAGAGGACAGATCTATAATTCACCCCTCCACTTT.

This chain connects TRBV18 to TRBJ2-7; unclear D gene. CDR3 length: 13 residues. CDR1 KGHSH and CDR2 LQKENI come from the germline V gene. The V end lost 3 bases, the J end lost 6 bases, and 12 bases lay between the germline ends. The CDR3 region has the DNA TGTGCCAGCTCACCCTCCGCTATGGGCGAGCAGTACTTC. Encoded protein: CASSPSAMGEQYF.

CDR3 nucleotide sequence: TGTGCCAGCACCTCGGGCTCCTATAATTCACCCCTCCACTTT. Protein product: CASTSGSYNSPLHF. The chain carries TRBV27 and TRBJ1-6; D is uncertain. This CDR3 is built from 14 residues. Germline V gene lookup returns CDR1 MNHEY and CDR2 SMNVEV (reference sequence). V lost 7 bases to trimming and J lost 0 bases, with 7 bases between them.

CDR3 sequence (DNA): TGTGCCAGCAGTGGACCGGGACAGGGAGTCATTGAAGCTTTCTTT. This codes for CASSGPGQGVIEAFF. The rearrangement links TRBV2 to TRBJ1-1; 9 positions match TRBD1. The CDR3 sequence is 15 residues long. Germline trimming cut 4 bases from V and 7 bases from J; bases unmatched to any gene: 10. The V gene's germline CDR1 is SNHLY and CDR2 FYNNEI.

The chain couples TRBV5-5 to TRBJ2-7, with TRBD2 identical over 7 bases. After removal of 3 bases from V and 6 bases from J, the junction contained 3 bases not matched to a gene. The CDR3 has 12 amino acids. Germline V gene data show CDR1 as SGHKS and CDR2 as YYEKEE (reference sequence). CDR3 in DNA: TGTGCCAGCAGCTCCTGGGGGGGCGAGCAGTACTTC. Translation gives CASSSWGGEQYF.

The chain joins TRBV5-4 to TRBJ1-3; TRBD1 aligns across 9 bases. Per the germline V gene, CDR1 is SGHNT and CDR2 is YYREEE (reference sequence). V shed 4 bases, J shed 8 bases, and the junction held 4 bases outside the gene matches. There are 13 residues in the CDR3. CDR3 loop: CASSKQGADTIYF. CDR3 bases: TGTGCCAGCAGCAAACAGGGGGCGGACACCATATATTTT.

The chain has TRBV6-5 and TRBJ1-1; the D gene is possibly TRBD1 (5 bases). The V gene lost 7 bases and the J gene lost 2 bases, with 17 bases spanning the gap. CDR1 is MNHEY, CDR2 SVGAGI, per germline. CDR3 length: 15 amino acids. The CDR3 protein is CASTTSAQGNTEAFF. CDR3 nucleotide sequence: TGTGCCAGCACCACCAGTGCGCAGGGTAACACTGAAGCTTTCTTT.

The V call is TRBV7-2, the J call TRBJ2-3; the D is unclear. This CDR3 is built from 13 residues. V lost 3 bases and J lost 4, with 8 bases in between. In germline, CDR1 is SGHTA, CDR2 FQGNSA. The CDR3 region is CASSFKGADTQYF. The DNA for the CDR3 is TGTGCCAGCAGCTTTAAGGGCGCAGATACGCAGTATTTT.

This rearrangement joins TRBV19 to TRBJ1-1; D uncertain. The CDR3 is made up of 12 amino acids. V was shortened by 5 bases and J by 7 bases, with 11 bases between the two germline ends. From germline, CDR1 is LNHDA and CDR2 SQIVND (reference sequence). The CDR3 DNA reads TGTGCCAGTAGTCGAGGCACCTTTGAAGCTTTCTTT. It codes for CASSRGTFEAFF.

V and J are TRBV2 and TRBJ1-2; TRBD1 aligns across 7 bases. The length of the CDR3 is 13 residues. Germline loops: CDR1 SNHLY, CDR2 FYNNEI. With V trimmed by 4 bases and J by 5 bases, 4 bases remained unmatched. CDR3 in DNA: TGTGCCAGCAGTGCGGACAGGATTTATGGCTACACCTTC. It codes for CASSADRIYGYTF.